This note documents a single T cell receptor (beta chain) sequence. This clone was recorded once. The antigen it recognizes is unknown. Per-base quality was not reported, and no clone a single base away is much larger than it. Whole blood was collected in K2EDTA tubes by collaborating institutions according to the institutions' own protocols. For TCRbeta analysis, collaborator samples were shipped as frozen whole blood, as isolated PBMCs, or as DNA extracted from either sample type. The sample belongs to a study of blood T cell repertoires in COVID-19 (dated by TCRdb to 2018 to 2020). With regard to the full study: Samples from collaborators originated in the United States, Italy and Spain and spanned both the acute and convalescent phases of COVID-19. The material from the prospective study consisted of cDNA or gDNA derived from T cells, B-cell-depleted T cells, or PBMCs. Deeply sampled blood TCRbeta repertoires from subjects exposed to, actively infected with, or recovered from COVID-19 were included in the dataset. The repertoires were released in a freely available public database meant as a resource for research on the immune response to SARS-CoV-2. The samples were drawn from two sources: the first 160 participants of the ongoing ImmuneRACE study, and fewer than 1,500 subjects contributed by 6 global collaborators. Nearly every sample came with metadata listing a de-identified subject ID, COVID-19 status, age in years and sex. HLA class I and class II types, where available, came from metadata supplied by the sample provider rather than from assay-based typing. General findings and caveats noted by the study authors: Clinical and demographic metadata were provided uncurated, with the amount varying by source and participant.

The immunoSEQ Assay, a bias-controlled multiplex PCR, was used to amplify TCRbeta CDR3 regions from genomic DNA. Per the authors' processing: The number of nucleated cells in each sample was estimated by amplification of reference gene primers within the assay. To quantify the absolute abundance of each unique TCRbeta CDR3 rearrangement, sequence reads were collapsed and filtered. For each sample, productive Simpson clonality was calculated by taking the square root of Simpson's diversity index across productive rearrangements. TCRdb took this table from immuneACCESS and kept in-frame rearrangements with V and J called. Such tables lack part of the clones; where checked against another copy, unresolved V genes explain under half of the gap, and the rest is unexplained. For V, J and clone size, that table is used; D and trimming come from the DNA. The sample has fewer than 70,000 clones on record, roughly 79% of them singletons. More than 2.5% of the sample goes to the ten largest clones.

The sequence derives from a man aged 60 to 75 with acute or convalescent COVID-19. Source material: peripheral blood.

The CDR3 here reads CASSPATSTVSYNEQFF. The sequenced DNA is TGTGCCAGCTCACCTGCGACCTCCACAGTGTCCTACAATGAGCAGTTCTTC. Rearrangement joined TRBV18 to TRBJ2-1, with the D segment identity uncertain. CDR1 and CDR2 are read off the germline V gene as KGHSH and LQKENI. V and J are truncated by 3 bases and 1 base respectively, leaving an intervening sequence of 16 bases. From the cysteine through the phenylalanine, the CDR3 covers 17 amino acids. Solely the CDR3 DNA is kept, with 51 bases framed from the first base.